Detailed here is one T cell receptor (beta chain). Its antigen is undetermined. The data stem from a study of OX40 agonist ivuxolimab in advanced cancers. Study in general: Earlier treatment with anti-PD-1, anti-PD-L1 or anti-CTLA-4 was permitted, and over 35% had received some. Study-wide results and caveats: The mean number of expanded clones was higher in CD8+ T cells than in CD4+. Dose levels from 0.1 to 3.0 mg/kg saw CD4+ and CD8+ blood T cells expand clonally by week 6.

Produced via immunoSEQ multiplex PCR; TCRdb's table is partial and in-frame only. Among more than 25,000 clones listed, around 79% were seen once. The clonotype originates from an adult with an advanced solid tumor such as melanoma, head and neck, liver or kidney cancer. This specimen was CD4+ or CD8+ T cells sorted from blood, taken in a trial of the OX40 agonist ivuxolimab.

DNA of the CDR3: TGTGCCTGGAGGATTGGGGGTGCGGAGACCCAGTACTTC. It is translated as CAWRIGGAETQYF. This chain joins TRBV30 and TRBJ2-5, with D perhaps TRBD1 or TRBD2 (5 bases each). CDR3 length: 13 amino acids. V was shortened by 3 bases and J by 5 bases, with 13 bases between the two germline ends. CDR1 GTSNPN and CDR2 SVGIG come from the germline V gene (reference sequence).